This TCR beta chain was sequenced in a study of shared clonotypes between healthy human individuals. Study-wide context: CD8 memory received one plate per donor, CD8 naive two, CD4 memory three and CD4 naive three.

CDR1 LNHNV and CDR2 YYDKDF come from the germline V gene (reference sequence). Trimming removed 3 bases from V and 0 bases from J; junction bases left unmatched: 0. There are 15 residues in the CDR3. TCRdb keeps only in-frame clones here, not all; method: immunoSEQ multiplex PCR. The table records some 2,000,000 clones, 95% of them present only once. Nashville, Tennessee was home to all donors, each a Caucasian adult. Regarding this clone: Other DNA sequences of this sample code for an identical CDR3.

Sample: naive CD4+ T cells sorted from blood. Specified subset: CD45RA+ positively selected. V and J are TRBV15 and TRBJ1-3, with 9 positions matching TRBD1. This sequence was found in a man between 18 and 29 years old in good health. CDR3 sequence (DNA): TGTGCCACCAGCAGGGACAGGGGCTCTGGAAACACCATATATTTT. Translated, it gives CATSRDRGSGNTIYF.